This is a list of T cell receptor beta chains from one sample in a study of blood T cell repertoires in COVID-19. TCRdb's table, derived via immunoSEQ multiplex PCR, lists solely in-frame clones and lacks some. The sample carries about 310,000 clones, about 87% recorded once. Input material: PBMCs or T cells enriched from blood (not recorded which). The receptors originated from a woman between 18 and 30 years old who had recovered from COVID-19. The CDR3 runs from the conserved cysteine through the conserved F or W. A D gene is named only where the DNA matches it firmly. Part of the rows lack a size; the others show once, few, many or a class for expanded clones.

CDR3 length: 13
clone size: -
J gene: TRBJ1-3
D gene: -
V gene: TRBV7-3
CDR3 protein: CASSSQVGNTIYF
CDR3 DNA: TGTGCCAGCAGCTCTCAGGTTGGAAACACCATATATTTT

CDR3 length: 15
clone size: -
J gene: TRBJ2-7
D gene: -
V gene: TRBV4-3
CDR3 protein: CASSQVYRLSYEQYF
CDR3 DNA: TGCGCCAGCAGCCAAGTATATCGACTGTCCTACGAGCAGTACTTC

CDR3 length: 14
clone size: -
J gene: TRBJ2-1
D gene: TRBD2
V gene: TRBV27
CDR3 protein: CASRRLAGLGEQFF
CDR3 DNA: TGTGCCAGCAGACGACTAGCGGGGTTGGGTGAGCAGTTCTTC

CDR3 length: 15
clone size: -
J gene: TRBJ2-1
D gene: TRBD2
V gene: TRBV7-8
CDR3 protein: CASSLSAGAYNEQFF
CDR3 DNA: TGTGCCAGCAGCTTATCGGCGGGAGCCTACAATGAGCAGTTCTTC

CDR3 length: 17
clone size: -
J gene: TRBJ2-1
D gene: TRBD1
V gene: TRBV3-1/TRBV3-2
CDR3 protein: CASSQPSGQPYYNEQFF
CDR3 DNA: TGTGCCAGCAGCCAACCATCGGGACAGCCTTATTACAATGAGCAGTTCTTC

CDR3 length: 13
clone size: -
J gene: TRBJ2-3
D gene: -
V gene: TRBV21-1
CDR3 protein: CASRDRGTDTQYF
CDR3 DNA: TGTGCCAGCCGGGACAGAGGCACAGATACGCAGTATTTT

CDR3 length: 15
clone size: -
J gene: TRBJ2-2
D gene: TRBD1
V gene: TRBV19
CDR3 protein: CASSTQRGQAGELFF
CDR3 DNA: TGTGCCAGTAGTACTCAGAGGGGGCAAGCCGGGGAGCTGTTTTTT

CDR3 length: 14
clone size: -
J gene: TRBJ1-5
D gene: -
V gene: TRBV4-3
CDR3 protein: CASSQVRSNQPQHF
CDR3 DNA: TGCGCCAGCAGCCAAGTTCGGTCGAATCAGCCCCAGCATTTT

CDR3 length: 14
clone size: -
J gene: TRBJ1-1
D gene: TRBD1
V gene: TRBV7-9
CDR3 protein: CASSPRQGAFQAFF
CDR3 DNA: TGTGCCAGCAGCCCGAGACAGGGGGCTTTTCAAGCTTTCTTT

CDR3 length: 13
clone size: -
J gene: TRBJ2-3
D gene: -
V gene: TRBV5-1
CDR3 protein: CASSLGIGNTQYF
CDR3 DNA: TGCGCCAGCAGCTTGGGGATCGGGAATACGCAGTATTTT

CDR3 length: 16
clone size: -
J gene: TRBJ1-2
D gene: -
V gene: TRBV4-3
CDR3 protein: CASSQGMRDAGYGYTF
CDR3 DNA: TGCGCCAGCAGCCAAGGGATGAGGGATGCGGGCTATGGCTACACCTTC

CDR3 length: 13
clone size: -
J gene: TRBJ1-2
D gene: -
V gene: TRBV12-3/TRBV12-4
CDR3 protein: CASSVGGYYGYTF
CDR3 DNA: TGTGCCAGCAGTGTCGGAGGGTACTATGGCTACACCTTC

CDR3 length: 14
clone size: once
J gene: TRBJ2-5
D gene: TRBD2
V gene: TRBV2
CDR3 protein: CASKNVLAGETQYF
CDR3 DNA: TGTGCCAGCAAGAATGTTCTAGCGGGAGAGACCCAGTACTTC

CDR3 length: 14
clone size: -
J gene: TRBJ1-6
D gene: TRBD1
V gene: TRBV25-1
CDR3 protein: CASSPTGGDSPLHF
CDR3 DNA: TGTGCCAGCAGCCCCACAGGGGGGGATTCACCCCTCCACTTT

CDR3 length: 14
clone size: -
J gene: TRBJ2-7
D gene: -
V gene: TRBV7-9
CDR3 protein: CASSPRGSSYEQYF
CDR3 DNA: TGTGCCAGCAGCCCTCGCGGGTCATCCTACGAGCAGTACTTC

CDR3 length: 14
clone size: -
J gene: TRBJ2-7
D gene: -
V gene: TRBV19
CDR3 protein: CASSLGHLSYEQYF
CDR3 DNA: TGTGCCAGTAGCCTGGGACACCTCTCCTACGAGCAGTACTTC

CDR3 length: 12
clone size: once
J gene: TRBJ2-2
D gene: TRBD1
V gene: TRBV19
CDR3 protein: CASNRGLGELFF
CDR3 DNA: TGTGCCAGTAACAGGGGGCTAGGGGAGCTGTTTTTT

CDR3 length: 17
clone size: -
J gene: TRBJ2-1
D gene: TRBD2
V gene: TRBV18
CDR3 protein: CASSSSTSGGFYNEQFF
CDR3 DNA: TGTGCCAGCTCATCCTCCACTAGCGGGGGCTTCTACAATGAGCAGTTCTTC

CDR3 length: 16
clone size: -
J gene: TRBJ2-6
D gene: TRBD1
V gene: TRBV6-2/TRBV6-3
CDR3 protein: CASSARTGTGANVLTF
CDR3 DNA: TGTGCCAGCAGCGCACGGACAGGGACGGGGGCCAACGTCCTGACTTTC

CDR3 length: 12
clone size: -
J gene: TRBJ1-5
D gene: -
V gene: TRBV6-5
CDR3 protein: CASLTGNQPQHF
CDR3 DNA: TGTGCCAGCTTGACCGGGAATCAGCCCCAGCATTTT

CDR3 length: 15
clone size: -
J gene: TRBJ2-2
D gene: TRBD1
V gene: TRBV7-2
CDR3 protein: CASSQQGTNTGELFF
CDR3 DNA: TGTGCCAGCAGCCAACAGGGGACGAACACCGGGGAGCTGTTTTTT

CDR3 length: 13
clone size: once
J gene: TRBJ1-5
D gene: -
V gene: TRBV5-6
CDR3 protein: CASSLNRDQPQHF
CDR3 DNA: TGTGCCAGCAGCTTAAACAGGGATCAGCCCCAGCATTTT

CDR3 length: 18
clone size: few
J gene: TRBJ2-6
D gene: TRBD2
V gene: TRBV2
CDR3 protein: CASSDHSGGFSGANVLTF
CDR3 DNA: TGTGCCAGCAGTGATCATAGCGGGGGATTCTCTGGGGCCAACGTCCTGACTTTC

CDR3 length: 18
clone size: -
J gene: TRBJ2-5
D gene: TRBD1
V gene: TRBV5-6
CDR3 protein: CASSLALSDRGGIETQYF
CDR3 DNA: TGTGCCAGCAGCTTGGCCCTTTCGGACAGGGGAGGGATAGAGACCCAGTACTTC

CDR3 length: 11
clone size: -
J gene: TRBJ1-2
D gene: -
V gene: TRBV18
CDR3 protein: CASSSQGGYTF
CDR3 DNA: TGTGCCAGCTCGTCTCAGGGAGGCTACACCTTC

CDR3 length: 13
clone size: -
J gene: TRBJ1-1
D gene: -
V gene: TRBV11-2
CDR3 protein: CASGRQPNTEAFF
CDR3 DNA: TGTGCCAGCGGTAGACAGCCGAACACTGAAGCTTTCTTT

CDR3 length: 13
clone size: -
J gene: TRBJ2-7
D gene: -
V gene: TRBV9
CDR3 protein: CASSAGSLSEQYF
CDR3 DNA: TGTGCCAGCAGCGCCGGGAGTTTAAGCGAGCAGTACTTC

CDR3 length: 15
clone size: -
J gene: TRBJ2-1
D gene: TRBD2
V gene: TRBV5-1
CDR3 protein: CASSLARGGPYEQFF
CDR3 DNA: TGCGCCAGCAGCTTGGCGCGGGGGGGCCCCTATGAGCAGTTCTTC

CDR3 length: 15
clone size: -
J gene: TRBJ2-2
D gene: -
V gene: TRBV5-1
CDR3 protein: CASRLQQGGLPELFF
CDR3 DNA: TGCGCCAGCCGATTACAACAGGGTGGCCTTCCGGAGCTGTTTTTT

CDR3 length: 14
clone size: -
J gene: TRBJ1-4
D gene: TRBD1
V gene: TRBV30
CDR3 protein: CAWMRDRGPEKLFF
CDR3 DNA: TGTGCCTGGATGCGGGACAGGGGGCCGGAAAAACTGTTTTTT

CDR3 length: 12
clone size: -
J gene: TRBJ1-2
D gene: -
V gene: TRBV12-3/TRBV12-4
CDR3 protein: CASSLRQIGYTF
CDR3 DNA: TGTGCCAGCAGTTTGAGGCAGATTGGCTACACCTTC

CDR3 length: 16
clone size: -
J gene: TRBJ2-6
D gene: -
V gene: TRBV28
CDR3 protein: CASSSPTVPGANVLTF
CDR3 DNA: TGTGCCAGCAGTTCCCCGACTGTCCCTGGGGCCAACGTCCTGACTTTC

CDR3 length: 14
clone size: -
J gene: TRBJ1-6
D gene: TRBD1
V gene: TRBV10-3
CDR3 protein: CAISRDRSNSPLHF
CDR3 DNA: TGTGCCATCAGCCGGGACAGAAGTAATTCACCCCTCCACTTT

CDR3 length: 15
clone size: -
J gene: TRBJ1-2
D gene: -
V gene: TRBV4-2
CDR3 protein: CASSRAADSADGYTF
CDR3 DNA: TGTGCCAGCAGCCGGGCAGCGGATTCCGCCGATGGCTACACCTTC

CDR3 length: 12
clone size: -
J gene: TRBJ1-3
D gene: -
V gene: TRBV9
CDR3 protein: CASSVARNTIYF
CDR3 DNA: TGTGCCAGCAGCGTGGCCCGAAACACCATATATTTT

CDR3 length: 13
clone size: -
J gene: TRBJ1-1
D gene: TRBD1
V gene: TRBV28
CDR3 protein: CASSSRDRGRAFF
CDR3 DNA: TGTGCCAGCAGTTCCCGGGACAGGGGGAGAGCTTTCTTT

CDR3 length: 16
clone size: -
J gene: TRBJ1-4
D gene: -
V gene: TRBV4-3
CDR3 protein: CASSPNRGVGDEKLFF
CDR3 DNA: TGCGCCAGCAGCCCGAATCGGGGGGTAGGGGATGAAAAACTGTTTTTT

CDR3 length: 15
clone size: -
J gene: TRBJ1-2
D gene: -
V gene: TRBV7-9
CDR3 protein: CASSLGQASNYGYTF
CDR3 DNA: TGTGCCAGCAGCTTAGGCCAGGCATCTAACTATGGCTACACCTTC

CDR3 length: 14
clone size: -
J gene: TRBJ1-4
D gene: TRBD1
V gene: TRBV5-1
CDR3 protein: CASSDGTGGEKLFF
CDR3 DNA: TGCGCCAGCAGCGACGGGACAGGGGGAGAAAAACTGTTTTTT

CDR3 length: 13
clone size: -
J gene: TRBJ2-7
D gene: TRBD2
V gene: TRBV15
CDR3 protein: CASRTSGTHEQYF
CDR3 DNA: TGTGCCTCCCGGACTAGCGGGACCCACGAGCAGTACTTC

CDR3 length: 18
clone size: -
J gene: TRBJ1-1
D gene: -
V gene: TRBV6-2/TRBV6-3
CDR3 protein: CASSYPPIQSKVNTEAFF
CDR3 DNA: TGTGCCAGCAGTTACCCACCTATTCAAAGCAAAGTAAACACTGAAGCTTTCTTT

CDR3 length: 14
clone size: once
J gene: TRBJ1-5
D gene: TRBD1
V gene: TRBV28
CDR3 protein: CASSYPGGGQPQHF
CDR3 DNA: TGTGCCAGCAGTTATCCAGGGGGCGGACAGCCCCAGCATTTT

CDR3 length: 14
clone size: -
J gene: TRBJ2-1
D gene: -
V gene: TRBV7-2
CDR3 protein: CASSPLGANNEQFF
CDR3 DNA: TGTGCCAGCAGCCCCCTAGGGGCGAACAATGAGCAGTTCTTC

CDR3 length: 16
clone size: -
J gene: TRBJ1-4
D gene: TRBD1
V gene: TRBV7-6
CDR3 protein: CASSFEPGTGGEKLFF
CDR3 DNA: TGTGCCAGCAGCTTTGAGCCCGGGACAGGGGGTGAAAAACTGTTTTTT

CDR3 length: 16
clone size: -
J gene: TRBJ1-1
D gene: TRBD1
V gene: TRBV6-5
CDR3 protein: CASSYHIGTAAPEAFF
CDR3 DNA: TGTGCCAGCAGTTACCATATCGGGACAGCTGCTCCTGAAGCTTTCTTT

CDR3 length: 14
clone size: -
J gene: TRBJ1-1
D gene: -
V gene: TRBV7-2
CDR3 protein: CASSLIPENTEAFF
CDR3 DNA: TGTGCCAGCAGCTTAATTCCGGAGAATACTGAAGCTTTCTTT

CDR3 length: 15
clone size: -
J gene: TRBJ2-1
D gene: TRBD2
V gene: TRBV24-1
CDR3 protein: CATSITSGINNEQFF
CDR3 DNA: TGTGCCACCTCAATCACTAGCGGAATAAACAATGAGCAGTTCTTC

CDR3 length: 16
clone size: -
J gene: TRBJ1-5
D gene: TRBD1
V gene: TRBV5-4
CDR3 protein: CASSFGGQGGNQPQHF
CDR3 DNA: TGTGCCAGCAGCTTCGGAGGGCAGGGGGGCAATCAGCCCCAGCATTTT

CDR3 length: 15
clone size: once
J gene: TRBJ2-1
D gene: -
V gene: TRBV11-2
CDR3 protein: CASSQTWDSSPGQFF
CDR3 DNA: TGTGCCAGCAGCCAGACCTGGGACTCCTCCCCTGGGCAGTTCTTC

CDR3 length: 12
clone size: once
J gene: TRBJ1-4
D gene: -
V gene: TRBV29-1
CDR3 protein: CSVRGANEKLFF
CDR3 DNA: TGCAGCGTTCGGGGGGCTAATGAAAAACTGTTTTTT

CDR3 length: 15
clone size: once
J gene: TRBJ1-1
D gene: TRBD1
V gene: TRBV9
CDR3 protein: CASSPGTGRATEAFF
CDR3 DNA: TGTGCCAGCAGCCCGGGGACAGGGAGGGCCACTGAAGCTTTCTTT

CDR3 length: 13
clone size: few
J gene: TRBJ2-4
D gene: -
V gene: TRBV5-1
CDR3 protein: CASSLEVTDIQYF
CDR3 DNA: TGCGCCAGCAGCTTGGAAGTGACAGACATTCAGTACTTC

CDR3 length: 12
clone size: -
J gene: TRBJ2-1
D gene: -
V gene: TRBV29-1
CDR3 protein: CSVEGGIDEQFF
CDR3 DNA: TGCAGCGTTGAAGGAGGGATCGATGAGCAGTTCTTC

CDR3 length: 17
clone size: -
J gene: TRBJ2-1
D gene: TRBD2
V gene: TRBV4-3
CDR3 protein: CASSQASGTRAHNEQFF
CDR3 DNA: TGCGCCAGCAGCCAAGCCTCCGGGACTAGGGCCCACAATGAGCAGTTCTTC

CDR3 length: 13
clone size: -
J gene: TRBJ2-7
D gene: -
V gene: TRBV11-2
CDR3 protein: CASSPPGRSEQYF
CDR3 DNA: TGTGCCAGCAGCCCTCCCGGGAGAAGTGAGCAGTACTTC

CDR3 length: 13
clone size: -
J gene: TRBJ2-5
D gene: TRBD2
V gene: TRBV19
CDR3 protein: CASGGAVEETQYF
CDR3 DNA: TGTGCCAGCGGGGGGGCCGTTGAGGAGACCCAGTACTTC